The 21 T cell receptor beta chains below all came from one sample that was sequenced in a study of blood T cell repertoires in COVID-19. Clones were read by immunoSEQ multiplex PCR, and TCRdb kept only the in-frame ones, dropping some. The sample holds about 59,000 clones, 70% to 80% seen once. The source material was peripheral blood. The receptors originated from a human donor in a cohort sampled during active COVID-19.

This clone was recorded once. The chain employs TRBV3-1 (or the pseudogene TRBV3-2) and TRBJ2-2; 10 positions agree with TRBD1. CDR1 LGHDT and CDR2 YNNKEL come from the germline V gene (reference sequence). With V trimmed by 2 bases and J by 8 bases, 8 bases remained unmatched. There are 16 residues in the CDR3. In nucleotides, the CDR3 is TGTGCCAGCAGCCAATTTCGGACAGGGGGGCAGGGGGAGCTGTTTTTT. Translating gives CASSQFRTGGQGELFF.

V usage is TRBV5-6 and J usage is TRBJ2-3; TRBD1 matches at 10 bases. The CDR3 totals 15 residues. With V trimmed by 4 bases and J by 3 bases, 5 bases remained unmatched. Germline-derived CDR1 and CDR2 are SGHDT and YYEEEE. Here the CDR3 DNA reads TGTGCCAGCAGCAGGGGACAGGGGAGGACAGATACGCAGTATTTT. It specifies CASSRGQGRTDTQYF. The whole variable domain, filled in from reference TRBV5-6 and TRBJ2-3, reads DAGVTQSPTHLIKTRGQQVTLRCSPKSGHDTVSWYQQALGQGPQFIFQYYEEEERQRGNFPDRFSGHQFPNYSSELNVNALLLGDSALYLCASSRGQGRTDTQYFGPGTRLTVL.

By frequency in the sample, this clone is medium-sized (0.01 to 0.1%). The V call is TRBV7-2, the J call TRBJ2-1, with TRBD2 matching over 12 bases. Germline CDR1 and CDR2: SGHTA and FQGNSA. The CDR3 runs to 15 residues. The V segment lost 4 bases and the J segment 5 bases; nucleotides outside the gene matches: 3. As DNA, the CDR3 is TGTGCCAGCAGCTCCGGACTAGCGGGAAACAATGAGCAGTTCTTC. Translated, it gives CASSSGLAGNNEQFF.

The chain carries TRBV9 and TRBJ2-1, with 14 bases aligning to TRBD2. The trim removed 0 bases at V and 5 bases at J, leaving 10 bases unmatched. The germline CDR1 and CDR2 sequences are SGDLS and YYNGEE. The CDR3 spans 19 residues. CDR3 amino acids: CASSVDTPGLAGVHNEQFF. CDR3 coding DNA: TGTGCCAGCAGCGTAGATACGCCGGGACTAGCGGGAGTCCACAATGAGCAGTTCTTC.

The rearrangement links TRBV7-2 to TRBJ2-1; 11 bases fit TRBD2. The trim removed 3 bases at V and 7 bases at J, leaving 5 bases unmatched. This CDR3 is built from 15 residues. Per the germline V gene, CDR1 is SGHTA and CDR2 is FQGNSA. This chain's CDR3 is CASSFRLAGSNEQFF. CDR3 bases: TGTGCCAGCAGCTTTAGACTAGCGGGATCAAATGAGCAGTTCTTC. Filled out from reference TRBV7-2 and TRBJ2-1, the complete variable domain reads GAGVSQSPSNKVTEKGKDVELRCDPISGHTALYWYRQSLGQGLEFLIYFQGNSAPDKSGLPSDRFSAERTGGSVSTLTIQRTQQEDSAVYLCASSFRLAGSNEQFFGPGTRLTVL.

V usage is TRBV5-1 and J usage is TRBJ2-1; D gene unclear. The CDR3 has 12 amino acids. Trimming took 3 bases from V and 6 from J, leaving 7 bases between them. From germline, CDR1 is SGHRS and CDR2 YFSETQ. For the CDR3, the DNA is TGCGCCAGCAGCTGGTACGGCAATGAGCAGTTCTTC. Translating gives CASSWYGNEQFF.

V is TRBV3-1 (or the pseudogene TRBV3-2) and J is TRBJ2-5; 10 nucleotides align to TRBD1. Germline lookup yields CDR1 LGHDT and CDR2 YNNKEL (reference sequence). This CDR3 has 15 amino acids. V lost 3 bases, J lost 5 bases, and 6 bases stayed unmatched. The CDR3 sequence: CASSQTGQGGETQYF. The DNA for the CDR3 is TGTGCCAGCAGCCAGACCGGACAGGGGGGTGAGACCCAGTACTTC.

The rearrangement links TRBV3-1 (or the pseudogene TRBV3-2) to TRBJ2-7; D may be TRBD2 (5 bases). The CDR3 runs to 15 residues. Germline V gene data show CDR1 as LGHDT and CDR2 as YNNKEL (reference sequence). Trimming stripped 3 bases from V and 3 bases from J, with 15 bases between. The CDR3 nucleotides are TGTGCCAGCAGCCACACACTAGATCGAGGCTACGAGCAGTACTTC. Its translation is CASSHTLDRGYEQYF.

The chain recombines TRBV19 with TRBJ1-5; no clear D gene. Germline V gives CDR1 LNHDA, CDR2 SQIVND (reference sequence). V was trimmed by 5 bases and J by 3 bases, leaving 5 bases between them. The CDR3 contains 12 residues. CDR3 amino acids: CASSQVNQPQHF. CDR3 sequence (DNA): TGTGCCAGTAGTCAGGTCAATCAGCCCCAGCATTTT.

The chain is built from TRBV12-3 or TRBV12-4 and TRBJ2-5, with unresolved D. The CDR3 totals 13 residues. V dropped 5 bases and J dropped 2 bases, with 9 bases sitting between them. CDR3 protein: CASSVAVQETQYF. In DNA, the CDR3 is TGTGCCAGCAGTGTCGCGGTACAAGAGACCCAGTACTTC.

The chain joins TRBV28 to TRBJ1-1, with 7 nucleotides matching TRBD1. This CDR3 contains 15 residues. Per the germline V gene, CDR1 is MDHEN and CDR2 is SYDVKM. V shed 5 bases, J shed 5 bases, and the junction held 11 bases outside the gene matches. For the CDR3, the DNA is TGTGCCAGCAGTCTACGTACAGGGGTTGAAACTGAAGCTTTCTTT. Its protein product is CASSLRTGVETEAFF. Complete variable domain (other parts from reference TRBV28 and TRBJ1-1): DVKVTQSSRYLVKRTGEKVFLECVQDMDHENMFWYRQDPGLGLRLIYFSYDVKMKEKGDIPEGYSVSREKKERFSLILESASTNQTSMYLCASSLRTGVETEAFFGQGTRLTVV.

This chain uses TRBV7-2 with TRBJ2-1; TRBD1 matches at 7 bases. V lost 3 bases to trimming and J lost 5 bases; unmatched junction nucleotides: 1. This CDR3 comprises 13 residues. The germline V gene encodes CDR1 SGHTA and CDR2 FQGNSA. Written as DNA, the CDR3 is TGTGCCAGCAGCTTTGACAGGGACAATGAGCAGTTCTTC. Residues: CASSFDRDNEQFF.

The V and J genes are TRBV5-4 and TRBJ2-1; D may be TRBD1 (5 bases). Looked up from germline, CDR1 is SGHNT and CDR2 is YYREEE (reference sequence). Trimming removed 9 bases from V and 8 bases from J, with 21 bases in between. The CDR3 consists of 14 residues. CDR3 protein: CATLTWGRWDEQFF. The CDR3 nucleotides read TGTGCCACGCTCACCTGGGGCCGGTGGGATGAGCAGTTCTTC.

The chain carries TRBV4-3 and TRBJ2-6; D remains ambiguous. V was cut by 1 base and J by 5 bases, with 9 bases left in between. Germline loops: CDR1 LGHNA, CDR2 YSLEER. The CDR3 is made up of 15 amino acids. For the CDR3, the DNA is TGCGCCAGCAGCCAAGGCGGCAGCTGGGCCAACGTCCTGACTTTC. This sequence encodes CASSQGGSWANVLTF.

V usage is TRBV6-5 and J usage is TRBJ1-2; 8 bases match TRBD1. V dropped 0 bases and J dropped 6; count of bases not matched to a gene: 9. This CDR3 has 16 amino acids. The germline gives CDR1 MNHEY, CDR2 SVGAGI. This CDR3 reads CASSYSTTGVIDGYTF. The CDR3 nucleotides are TGTGCCAGCAGTTACTCGACGACAGGGGTGATTGATGGCTACACCTTC.

The rearrangement joins TRBV4-3 to TRBJ2-3; 8 bases fit TRBD1. Germline V gene data show CDR1 as LGHNA and CDR2 as YSLEER. The junction had 10 bases not matched to a gene; V was cut back by 0 bases and J by 5 bases. This CDR3 is 17 amino acids long. In DNA form, the CDR3 reads TGCGCCAGCAGCCAAGAGCCCCCCAGGGGGCAAGGAGATACGCAGTATTTT. Protein product: CASSQEPPRGQGDTQYF.

This clone was seen just once. The chain is built from TRBV7-3 and TRBJ2-1; TRBD1 matches at 9 bases. Germline V gives CDR1 SGHTA, CDR2 FQGTGA. This CDR3 region has 15 residues. J gave up 4 bases and V 4 bases, and 5 bases lay outside the gene matches. The CDR3 protein is CASSWGDRDYNEQFF. The CDR3 DNA sequence: TGTGCCAGCAGCTGGGGGGACAGGGATTACAATGAGCAGTTCTTC.

The CDR3 DNA reads TGTGCCACCAGCGGGACACTCACAGATACGCAGTATTTT. Translation: CATSGTLTDTQYF. V and J are TRBV24-1 and TRBJ2-3, with a possible D match to TRBD1 (6 bases). CDR1 is KGHDR and CDR2 is SFDVKD in the germline V gene. The CDR3 covers 13 residues. The V end lost 7 bases, the J end lost 2 bases, and 9 bases lay between the germline ends.

This chain connects TRBV9 to TRBJ2-1; 7 bases fit TRBD2. V was pared by 0 bases and J by 4 bases, with 4 bases of the junction left unmatched. Looked up from germline, CDR1 is SGDLS and CDR2 is YYNGEE. CDR3 size: 15 residues. CDR3 protein: CASSVGGRVYNEQFF. The CDR3 DNA is TGTGCCAGCAGCGTAGGTGGGAGGGTTTACAATGAGCAGTTCTTC.

This clone was found a few times. The genes are TRBV15 and TRBJ2-2; possible D gene TRBD2, 6 bases. The V end was cut by 6 bases, the J end by 5 bases, with 16 bases between. The germline CDR1 and CDR2 sequences are LNHNV and YYDKDF (reference sequence). The CDR3 spans 15 residues. CDR3 in DNA: TGTGCCACCAGGAAGGGCGGGGTAGAGACCGGGGAGCTGTTTTTT. Protein sequence: CATRKGGVETGELFF.

The V and J genes are TRBV12-2 and TRBJ2-1; the table calls TRBD2, which could not be checked here. TRBV12-2 counts as a pseudogene. The CDR3 is 13 residues long. The CDR3 protein is CASRPGGFDEQFF. The DNA for the CDR3 is TGTGCAAGTCGCCCCGGGGGATTCGATGAGCAGTTCTTC.